Each of the 23 T cell receptor beta chains below was sequenced from the same sample in a study of regulatory T cells in long-lasting Graves disease (dated by TCRdb to the early 2020s). The time point label, as the study defines it: newly diagnosed GD, antithyroid drugs for less than 3 months. For both TCR sequencing and RNA sequencing, RNA was extracted from PBMCs in TRIzol. The library was made by multiplex PCR. These reads were obtained on an Illumina HiSeq 4000. TCR beta libraries were built with iRepertoire HTBI primers and Arm-PCR amplification of CDR3 regions. The public reads were run again by TCRdb, first through fastp at Q25 and then through MiXCR, and only productive beta chains were kept. Each record represents a unique CDR3 protein, reported with the most common genes and DNA among its rows. The sample has more than 300,000 distinct CDR3 sequences on record, around a sixth of them singletons. The biggest ten clones account for approximately 21% of the sample.

The starting material was peripheral blood mononuclear cells (PBMCs), obtained at new diagnosis, from a patient treated with antithyroid drugs. These TCRs come from a female donor with Graves disease.

The chain combines TRBV20-1 with TRBJ2-1; D possibly uses TRBD1 or TRBD2 (10 bases each). CDR1 is DFQATT and CDR2 is SNEGSKA in the germline V gene (reference sequence). The ends were cut back, 0 bases at V and 9 bases at J, with 30 bases in the middle. The CDR3 extends over 19 amino acids. CDR3 amino acids: CSARDPLRSSGRTGGEQFF. For the CDR3, the DNA is TGCAGTGCTAGAGATCCCCTCCGGAGTAGCGGGAGGACAGGGGGTGAGCAGTTCTTC.

This clonotype was counted a few times. This chain connects TRBV6-1 to TRBJ1-1; D might be TRBD1 (6 bases). Germline lookup yields CDR1 MNHNS and CDR2 SASEGT. The CDR3 totals 13 residues. Trimming removed 6 bases from V and 4 bases from J, with 12 bases in between. The CDR3 region has the DNA TGTGCCAGCAGGGGGGGCAGGGCCACTGAAGCTTTCTTT. It specifies CASRGGRATEAFF.

This clonotype was counted many times. The gene calls are TRBV20-1 and TRBJ2-7; TRBD2 matches at 13 bases. Unmatched junction bases numbered 1, after V lost 5 bases and J lost 6 bases. The CDR3 consists of 12 residues. Germline CDR1 DFQATT, CDR2 SNEGSKA (reference sequence). CDR3 DNA: TGCAGTGCTGGACTAGCGGGAGTCGAGCAGTACTTC. It encodes CSAGLAGVEQYF.

This clonotype was seen at least ten times. The V and J genes are TRBV6-2 or TRBV6-3 and TRBJ2-1; 14 positions match TRBD2. Per germline, CDR1 MNHEY and CDR2 SVGEGT. This CDR3 has 15 residues. The V segment lost 2 bases and the J segment 6 bases; nucleotides outside the gene matches: 0. The CDR3 bases are TGTGCCAGCAGTTACGGGACTAGCGGGAGCAATGAGCAGTTCTTC. Translated, it gives CASSYGTSGSNEQFF.

The sample holds a few counts of this clonotype. In this CDR3 the conserved last residue, phenylalanine or tryptophan, is missing, so a read error is likely. This chain joins TRBV12-3 or TRBV12-4 and TRBJ2-3; unclear D gene. The CDR3 length is 12 residues. Trimming shortened V by 7 bases and J by 4 bases, and 9 bases separated the two germline ends. CDR3 nucleotide sequence: TGTGCCAGCAACGAGGTACCAGATACGCAGTATTAT. It encodes CASNEVPDTQYY.

This clonotype appeared many times. The genes are TRBV12-5 and TRBJ1-2; a possible D gene is TRBD1 (6 bases). Germline CDR1 and CDR2: LGHNT and FRNRAP. The V end lost 6 bases, the J end lost 8 bases, and 16 bases lay between the germline ends. The CDR3 extends over 13 amino acids. The CDR3 is CASGPIRGSGYTF. The CDR3 DNA follows: TGTGCTAGTGGGCCTATCAGGGGAAGCGGCTACACCTTC.

There are many counts of this clonotype. This sequence joins TRBV7-9 and TRBJ1-1; D is ambiguous. There are 13 residues in the CDR3. Germline V gives CDR1 SEHNR, CDR2 FQNEAQ (reference sequence). Trimming took 5 bases from V and 5 from J, leaving 12 bases between them. The CDR3 reads CASSPTVGTEAFF. As DNA, the CDR3 is TGTGCCAGCAGCCCTACAGTTGGGACTGAAGCTTTCTTT.

This clonotype occurred many times. This chain joins TRBV24-1 and TRBJ2-1; 7 bases match TRBD2. The trim removed 4 bases at V and 7 bases at J, leaving 12 bases unmatched. Germline V gene sequence: CDR1 KGHDR, CDR2 SFDVKD. CDR3 length equals 16 residues. The CDR3 coding sequence is TGTGCCACCAGTGACAGAGGACCGATGGGGGGGAATGAGCAGTTCTTC. Translation gives CATSDRGPMGGNEQFF.

This clonotype appeared many times. The genes are TRBV12-3 or TRBV12-4 and TRBJ1-5, with a tentative D call TRBD1 (6 bases). The V gene lost 6 bases and the J gene lost 6 bases, with 12 bases spanning the gap. This CDR3 is built from 13 residues. The chain's CDR3 is CASRHRVGQPQHF. DNA for the CDR3: TGTGCCAGCAGACACAGGGTGGGTCAGCCCCAGCATTTT.

This clonotype has at least ten counts. CDR3 amino acids: CASSQDLSSYEQYF. The CDR3 bases are TGTGCCAGCAGCCAAGATCTAAGTAGCTACGAGCAGTACTTC. The gene calls are TRBV3-1 and TRBJ2-7, with unresolved D. From germline, CDR1 is LGHDT and CDR2 YNNKEL (reference sequence). V was clipped by 0 bases and J by 3 bases, with 9 bases between them. The CDR3 has 14 amino acids.

This clonotype was seen ten or more times. CDR3 coding DNA: TGCAGTGCCGACCCCGGGACATGGGACGGCTACACCTTC. It translates to CSADPGTWDGYTF. The chain carries TRBV20-1 and TRBJ1-2; D is possibly TRBD1 (6 bases). Germline V gene lookup returns CDR1 DFQATT and CDR2 SNEGSKA (reference sequence). The CDR3 runs to 13 residues. Trimming took 6 bases from V and 8 from J, leaving 19 bases between them.

This clonotype came up many times. The chain joins TRBV6-5 to TRBJ2-1; no reliable D call. This CDR3 contains 13 residues. V lost 3 bases and J lost 1, with 4 bases in between. Germline CDR1 reads MNHEY; CDR2 reads SVGAGI. The CDR3 protein is CASSYDSYNEQFF. CDR3 nucleotides: TGTGCCAGCAGTTATGATTCCTACAATGAGCAGTTCTTC.

This clonotype has a count of ten or more. V is TRBV9 and J is TRBJ2-5; 9 nucleotides line up with TRBD2. J was trimmed by 0 bases and V by 4 bases; bases with no gene match: 13. This CDR3 has 18 amino acids. Germline assignment: CDR1 SGDLS and CDR2 YYNGEE. Written as DNA, the CDR3 is TGTGCCAGCAGCCCCCATCCCCCCAGCGGGGGGTACCAAGAGACCCAGTACTTC. This codes for CASSPHPPSGGYQETQYF.

This chain uses TRBV30 with TRBJ2-7; weak D call: TRBD2 (6 bases). V was pared by 4 bases and J by 1 base, with 14 bases between. Germline values: CDR1 GTSNPN, CDR2 SVGIG (reference sequence). The CDR3 is made up of 14 amino acids. The CDR3 loop is CAWKSSAFSYEQYF. Here the CDR3 DNA reads TGTGCCTGGAAGTCTAGCGCCTTTTCCTACGAGCAGTACTTC.

This clonotype showed up just a few times. One junction end disagrees with the germline gene, perhaps due to a read error. The genes are TRBV24-1 and TRBJ1-2, with 10 bases that match TRBD1. The germline V gene encodes CDR1 KGHDR and CDR2 SFDVKD. CDR3 length: 16 residues. CDR3 sequence reads: CATSDSGTGDVYGYTF. The CDR3 region has the DNA TGTGCCACCAGTGATTCGGGGACAGGGGATGTCTATGGTTACACCTTC.

This clonotype was recorded many times. J is TRBJ2-3 and V is TRBV12-5, with TRBD1 identical over 10 bases. V gave up 1 base and J gave up 9 bases; unmatched junction bases: 4. Germline V CDR1 and CDR2: LGHNT, FRNRAP. This CDR3 has 14 amino acids. CDR3 sequence: CASGLGQGAETQYF. The CDR3 coding sequence is TGTGCTAGTGGTTTGGGACAGGGGGCGGAGACGCAGTATTTT.

There are many counts of this clonotype. The rearrangement links TRBV7-6 to TRBJ2-5, with 9 bases that match TRBD2. Germline V lookup: CDR1 SGHVS, CDR2 FNYEAQ. V dropped 7 bases and J dropped 2; count of bases not matched to a gene: 2. The CDR3 covers 13 residues. The CDR3 DNA reads as TGTGCCAGCACTCTAGCGGGACAAGAGACCCAGTACTTC. Translation gives CASTLAGQETQYF.

This clonotype was seen repeatedly, ten times or more. The rearrangement uses TRBV7-9 and TRBJ2-2; D possibly corresponds to TRBD2 (5 bases). The germline V gene has CDR1 SEHNR and CDR2 FQNEAQ (reference sequence). The V and J ends lost 4 bases and 5 bases respectively, with 17 bases between them. The CDR3 spans 16 residues. The CDR3 here is CASSSGLPGRTGELFF. The CDR3 DNA reads TGTGCCAGCAGCTCCGGACTCCCTGGGCGGACCGGGGAGCTGTTTTTT.

The table lists this clonotype with many counts. The gene calls are TRBV2 and TRBJ2-2; TRBD2 matches at 8 bases. Germline CDR1 reads SNHLY; CDR2 reads FYNNEI. J gave up 1 base and V 5 bases, and 12 bases lay outside the gene matches. The CDR3 length is 18 residues. Here the CDR3 DNA reads TGTGCCAGCAGTTATGCTTTCGTAGCGGGGCAGAACACCGGGGAGCTGTTTTTT. This sequence encodes CASSYAFVAGQNTGELFF.

This clonotype was detected only a few times. The V call is TRBV27, the J call TRBJ2-1; TRBD2 aligns across 9 bases. In germline, CDR1 is MNHEY, CDR2 SMNVEV (reference sequence). The CDR3 totals 15 residues. Unmatched junction bases numbered 5, after V lost 8 bases and J lost 0 bases. CDR3 in amino acids: CASRSGGPSYNEQFF. CDR3 nucleotide sequence: TGTGCCAGCCGAAGCGGGGGGCCCTCCTACAATGAGCAGTTCTTC.

The CDR3 DNA is TGTGCCTGGCGACGTGAAGAAAAACTGTTTTTT. This encodes CAWRREEKLFF. This chain connects TRBV30 to TRBJ1-4, with unresolved D. The V and J ends lost 5 bases and 8 bases respectively, with 9 bases between them. This CDR3 region has 11 residues. Per germline, CDR1 GTSNPN and CDR2 SVGIG (reference sequence).

This clonotype was found a few times. The chain links TRBV12-3 or TRBV12-4 to TRBJ2-5, with D perhaps matching TRBD2 (5 bases). The CDR3 is made up of 13 amino acids. Trimming took 7 bases from V and 2 from J, leaving 11 bases between them. DNA for the CDR3: TGTGCCAGCACCCTCAGCGGACAAGAGACCCAGTACTTC. The encoded protein is CASTLSGQETQYF.

The gene calls are TRBV3-1 and TRBJ2-1; TRBD2 aligns across 8 bases. This CDR3 comprises 14 residues. Germline loops: CDR1 LGHDT, CDR2 YNNKEL (reference sequence). The ends lost 1 base at V and 9 bases at J; junction bases unmatched: 5. This chain's CDR3 is CASSQVGGAPEQFF. The CDR3 DNA reads TGTGCCAGCAGCCAAGTCGGGGGGGCACCTGAGCAGTTCTTC.